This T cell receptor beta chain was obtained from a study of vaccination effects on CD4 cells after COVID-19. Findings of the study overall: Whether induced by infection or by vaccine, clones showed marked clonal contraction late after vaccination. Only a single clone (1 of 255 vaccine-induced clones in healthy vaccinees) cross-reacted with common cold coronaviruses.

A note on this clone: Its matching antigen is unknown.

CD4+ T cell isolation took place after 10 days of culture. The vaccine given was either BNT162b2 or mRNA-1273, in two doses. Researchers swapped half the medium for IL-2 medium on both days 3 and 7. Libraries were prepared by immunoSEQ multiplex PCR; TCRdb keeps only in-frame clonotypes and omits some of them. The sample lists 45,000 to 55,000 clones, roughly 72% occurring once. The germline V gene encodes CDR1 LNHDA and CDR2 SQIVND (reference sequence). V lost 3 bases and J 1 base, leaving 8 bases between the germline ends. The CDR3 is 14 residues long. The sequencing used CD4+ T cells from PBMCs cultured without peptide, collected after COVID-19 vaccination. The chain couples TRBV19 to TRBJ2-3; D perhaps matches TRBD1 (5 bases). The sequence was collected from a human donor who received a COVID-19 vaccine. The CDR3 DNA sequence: TGTGCCAGTAGTATGGTAGGGGGCACAGATACGCAGTATTTT. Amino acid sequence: CASSMVGGTDTQYF.